This record concerns one T cell receptor (beta chain) sequence. This record belongs to a study of regulatory T cells in long-lasting Graves disease. Library construction for TCR beta used iRepertoire HTBI primers and Arm-PCR of CDR3 regions. TCRdb redid the calling of the multiplex PCR reads with MiXCR, one entry per CDR3 protein. The sample yields around 500,000 distinct CDR3 sequences, 9.5% to 15% seen once. Germline V gene sequence: CDR1 MDHEN, CDR2 SYDVKM. This CDR3 comprises 13 residues. Trimming removed 3 bases at V and 12 bases at J, with 14 bases between. Documented time point: newly diagnosed GD, antithyroid drugs for less than 3 months. Making the TCR library involved RNA that had been extracted from PBMCs. These data also formed part of another study, on T cells in Graves' hyperthyroidism and ophthalmopathy.

The source is a woman in her 30s with Graves disease. The rearrangement links TRBV28 to TRBJ1-4; D unclear. Sequences were derived from peripheral blood mononuclear cells (PBMCs), sampled at new diagnosis, from a patient treated with antithyroid drugs. CDR3 protein: CASSFVQHVELFF. The CDR3 region has the DNA TGTGCCAGCAGTTTTGTACAGCATGTGGAACTGTTTTTT.